A selection of T cell receptor beta chains follows, all from one sample in a study of T cell responses to AZD1222 COVID-19 vaccine. TCRdb keeps only in-frame clones here, not all; method: immunoSEQ multiplex PCR. The sample contains 140,000 to 150,000 clones, around 86% of which appear only once. The sequencing here drew on peripheral blood, taken on day 0 of MenACWY control vaccination. All receptors derive from an adult in good health. Each CDR3 is given with its conserved first and last residue. Fields, in order: V gene, CDR3 length, clone size, D gene, J gene, CDR3 protein, CDR3 DNA. The D gene is left open where the match is weak. A row's size may be missing; if present it is once, few, many or a size class.

TRBV2,14,once,-,TRBJ2-6,CASSDPSGANVLTF,TGTGCCAGCAGTGACCCCTCTGGGGCCAACGTCCTGACTTTC
TRBV2,14,-,-,TRBJ1-1,CASGLETGNTEAFF,TGTGCCAGCGGATTGGAGACAGGGAACACTGAAGCTTTCTTT
TRBV5-1,15,-,-,TRBJ1-2,CASSIGHTGHYGYTF,TGCGCCAGCAGCATAGGACACACCGGCCACTATGGCTACACCTTC
TRBV28,14,-,-,TRBJ1-4,CASSPDRYYEKLFF,TGTGCCAGCAGTCCTGACAGATACTATGAAAAACTGTTTTTT
TRBV13,14,-,-,TRBJ1-2,CASNEQGLGYGYTF,TGTGCCAGCAATGAACAGGGTCTAGGCTATGGCTACACCTTC
TRBV14,15,-,-,TRBJ2-4,CASSQAGLAKNIQYF,TGTGCCAGCAGCCAAGCGGGACTAGCCAAAAACATTCAGTACTTC
TRBV28,16,few,-,TRBJ1-3,CASSPSRRRSGNTIYF,TGTGCCAGCAGTCCCTCCCGACGGCGCTCTGGAAACACCATATATTTT
TRBV3-1/TRBV3-2,15,few,-,TRBJ2-5,CASSQGLLGGETQYF,TGTGCCAGCAGCCAAGGACTCTTAGGGGGTGAGACCCAGTACTTC
TRBV10-2,16,once,-,TRBJ2-1,CASSEPDTGSYNEQFF,TGCGCCAGCAGTGAGCCCGATACCGGGTCCTACAATGAGCAGTTCTTC
TRBV6-6,13,once,TRBD1,TRBJ1-2,CASSMTGGYGYTF,TGTGCCAGCAGTATGACAGGGGGCTATGGCTACACCTTC
TRBV30,12,-,-,TRBJ2-3,CAWSAEGETQYF,TGTGCCTGGAGTGCCGAGGGGGAAACGCAGTATTTT
TRBV3-1/TRBV3-2,13,-,TRBD1,TRBJ2-7,CASSRTGGSEQYF,TGTGCCAGCAGCCGGACAGGGGGTAGCGAGCAGTACTTC
TRBV21-1,18,few,-,TRBJ2-5,CASSSPAPGASWGETQYF,TGTGCCAGCAGCTCCCCCGCGCCAGGGGCTAGTTGGGGAGAGACCCAGTACTTC
TRBV6-5,14,-,-,TRBJ1-2,CASSYGTSSLGYTF,TGTGCCAGCAGTTACGGGACATCCTCTCTGGGCTACACCTTC
TRBV29-1,12,once,TRBD1,TRBJ2-3,CSADRGTDTQYF,TGCAGCGCGGACAGGGGCACAGATACGCAGTATTTT
TRBV7-3,13,-,-,TRBJ2-3,CASSSTITDTQYF,TGTGCCAGCAGCTCGACAATCACAGATACGCAGTATTTT
TRBV3-1/TRBV3-2,15,-,-,TRBJ1-3,CASSLIQGGQNTIYF,TGTGCCAGCAGCCTTATACAGGGTGGGCAGAACACCATATATTTT
TRBV6-5,12,-,TRBD1,TRBJ1-1,CASTGTGVESFF,TGTGCCAGCACCGGGACAGGGGTTGAATCTTTCTTT
TRBV18,16,few,-,TRBJ1-1,CASSPRKAGGSAEAFF,TGTGCCAGCTCACCTAGAAAGGCCGGGGGTTCGGCTGAAGCTTTCTTT
TRBV18,14,-,-,TRBJ2-2,CASSRDTNTGELFF,TGTGCCAGCTCAAGGGATACGAACACCGGGGAGCTGTTTTTT
TRBV27,13,-,-,TRBJ1-5,CASSVDSNQPQHF,TGTGCCAGCAGTGTGGATAGCAATCAGCCCCAGCATTTT
TRBV29-1,14,-,TRBD1,TRBJ1-5,CSVASGTENQPQHF,TGCAGCGTCGCATCCGGGACAGAAAATCAGCCCCAGCATTTT
TRBV5-1,11,-,TRBD1,TRBJ2-1,CASRRDRELFF,TGCGCCAGCAGACGGGACAGGGAGCTGTTCTTC
TRBV7-2,14,-,TRBD1,TRBJ1-2,CASSVDRGSLGYTF,TGTGCCAGCAGCGTCGACAGGGGTTCGCTTGGCTACACCTTC
TRBV6-5,14,-,-,TRBJ1-6,CASSFDYGTSPLHF,TGTGCCAGCAGTTTCGACTATGGGACTTCACCCCTCCACTTT
TRBV14,15,-,TRBD1,TRBJ1-6,CASSQEQGANSPLHF,TGTGCCAGCAGCCAAGAGCAGGGGGCCAATTCACCCCTCCACTTT
TRBV11-2,16,once,TRBD1,TRBJ1-6,CASSLEAGGYNSPLHF,TGTGCCAGCAGCTTAGAGGCAGGGGGCTATAATTCACCCCTCCACTTT
TRBV7-3,18,-,TRBD1,TRBJ2-6,CASSPAGTGGGGANVLTF,TGTGCCAGCAGCCCAGCCGGGACAGGGGGCGGTGGGGCCAACGTCCTGACTTTC
TRBV11-2,17,-,-,TRBJ1-3,CASSPRRIQISGNTIYF,TGTGCCAGCAGCCCCCGGAGAATCCAGATCTCTGGAAACACCATATATTTT
TRBV27,16,-,-,TRBJ1-5,CASSPLVSGRNQPQHF,TGTGCCAGCAGTCCGCTCGTGAGCGGGCGCAATCAGCCCCAGCATTTT
TRBV7-9,12,-,-,TRBJ1-6,CASSFPRGALHF,TGTGCCAGCAGCTTCCCAAGGGGGGCCCTCCACTTT
TRBV24-1,18,-,-,TRBJ2-1,CATSDPLSTRAAYNEQFF,TGTGCCACCAGTGACCCCCTTTCGACTAGAGCAGCCTACAATGAGCAGTTCTTC
TRBV6-5,12,-,-,TRBJ1-1,CASSPQNTEAFF,TGTGCCAGCAGTCCACAGAACACTGAAGCTTTCTTT
TRBV5-6,15,-,TRBD1,TRBJ2-5,CASSSVTGIRETQYF,TGTGCCAGCAGCTCGGTGACAGGGATAAGAGAGACCCAGTACTTC